These 10 T cell receptor beta chains share one sample of origin, sequenced in a study of tumor and adjacent non-tumor tissue in lung cancer. Three rounds of nested PCR, following a modified ARM-PCR protocol, produced the TCRbeta library. TCRdb ran MiXCR on the multiplex PCR reads and lists one entry per CDR3 protein. The sample lists over 60,000 distinct CDR3 sequences, 60% to 75% occurring once. RNA was extracted from bulk tissue without any cell sorting. The sequencing sample was made of lung tumor tissue. The receptors shown here come from a man between 60 and 75 years old with non-small cell lung cancer.

About this clonotype: It may be a read error: a sequence one base away is much more abundant. This rearrangement joins TRBV11-2 to TRBJ2-2; a possible D gene is TRBD2 (5 bases). Germline CDR1 SGHAT, CDR2 FQNNGV. CDR3 length: 13 residues. The CDR3 region is CASSLYESGEPFF. The CDR3 DNA is TGTGCCAGCAGCTTATACGAGTCCGGGGAGCCGTTTTTT.

This clonotype was counted ten times or more. The J gene is TRBJ2-3, the V gene TRBV5-4, with 7 bases fitting TRBD2. The CDR3 length is 17 residues. The V gene end was trimmed by 1 base and the J gene end by 2 bases; junction bases not matched to a gene: 10. Germline loops: CDR1 SGHNT, CDR2 YYREEE (reference sequence). The chain's CDR3 is CASSLNWASGFTDTQYF. The CDR3 region has the DNA TGTGCCAGCAGCTTGAACTGGGCTAGCGGATTCACAGATACGCAGTATTTT.

A remark on this clonotype: One base away lies a much larger clone, so this may be a sequencing read error. The chain employs TRBV5-1 and TRBJ2-7, with a possible D match to TRBD1 (6 bases). CDR1 SGHRS and CDR2 YFSETQ come from the germline V gene. The CDR3 runs to 15 residues. The CDR3 DNA reads as TGCGCCAGCAGCTTGGCGTCAGGGGAATGGGCCGAGCAGTGCTTC. This codes for CASSLASGEWAEQCF.

As regards this clonotype: An end of the junction differs from the germline gene, which may be a read error. CDR3: CSLQGGLWYNKQFF. The CDR3 coding sequence is TGCAGCCTTCAAGGGGGCCTGTGGTACAATAAGCAGTTCTTC. The chain combines TRBV29-1 with TRBJ2-1; 7 positions agree with TRBD1. CDR1 SQVTM and CDR2 ANQGSEA come from the germline V gene. The CDR3 has 14 residues.

This clonotype came up many times. This chain links TRBV5-4 with TRBJ2-4; D tentatively fits TRBD1 or TRBD2 (6 bases each). This CDR3 region has 17 residues. Germline CDR1 reads SGHNT; CDR2 reads YYREEE (reference sequence). V shed 4 bases and J shed 2 bases, with 19 bases lying between them. As DNA, the CDR3 is TGTGCCAGCAGCCAGGGACCTAGGGGGGTATCCAAAAACATTCAGTACTTC. Its protein is CASSQGPRGVSKNIQYF.

For this clonotype: A much larger clone differs by one base, so this may be a read error. This sequence joins TRBV5-1 and TRBJ2-1, with TRBD2 as a possible D gene (6 bases). V lost 4 bases and J lost 13, with 12 bases in between. Germline CDR1 reads SGHRS; CDR2 reads YFSETQ. This CDR3 contains 11 residues. The chain's CDR3 is CASSIRDSQFF. The CDR3 DNA is TGCGCCAGCAGCATCCGGGACTCCCAGTTCTTC. The entire variable domain, with the rest obtained from reference TRBV5-1 and TRBJ2-1, is as follows: KAGVTQTPRYLIKTRGQQVTLSCSPISGHRSVSWYQQTPGQGLQFLFEYFSETQRNKGNFPGRFSGRQFSNSRSEMNVSTLELGDSALYLCASSIRDSQFFGPGTRLTVL.

This clonotype showed up many times. The CDR3 spells CATHGGGRNSPLHF. The DNA for the CDR3 is TGTGCCACCCATGGGGGCGGACGGAATTCACCCCTCCACTTT. The chain carries TRBV6-5 and TRBJ1-6, with a tentative D call TRBD1 (6 bases). Deletions cut 10 bases from V and 7 bases from J, with 17 bases between. Germline V lookup: CDR1 MNHEY, CDR2 SVGAGI. This CDR3 has 14 amino acids.

With respect to this clonotype: Sequence at one end of the junction differs from germline and may be a read error. The V call is TRBV12-3 or TRBV12-4, the J call TRBJ2-1; tentative D call: TRBD2 (8 bases). The CDR3 loop spans 12 amino acids. The CDR3 DNA sequence: TGTGCTAGCAGTCCGGGACTAGAGGGACAGTTATTC. This encodes CASSPGLEGQLF.

Concerning this clonotype itself: Mismatch with germline at one junction end may stem from a read error. This sequence joins TRBV6-5 and TRBJ1-2; 7 positions match TRBD1. Germline CDR1 and CDR2: MNHEY and SVGAGI. This CDR3 has 15 amino acids. The CDR3 bases are TGTGTCAGCAGTCGACAGGGTGGGAATAAATATGGCTACATCTTC. The encoded protein is CVSSRQGGNKYGYIF.

Notes on this clonotype: The conserved phenylalanine or tryptophan normally closing the CDR3 is absent here, so this likely arose from a read error. This chain connects TRBV12-3 or TRBV12-4 to TRBJ1-6; D unresolved. V was shortened by 9 bases and J by 7 bases, with 13 bases between the two germline ends. The CDR3 consists of 13 residues. The CDR3 DNA follows: TGTGCCAGGAACGGGCAGTTAAATTCACCCCTCCACTAT. Protein product: CARNGQLNSPLHY.